Shown below are 24 T cell receptor beta chains from a single sample sequenced in a study of Ad26.COV2.S vaccination and SARS-CoV-2 variants. Profiled with immunoSEQ multiplex PCR; TCRdb holds only in-frame clones, not every one. This repertoire shows around 500,000 clones, nearly 90% found once; its top ten account for about 1.5%. Treatment defined: around 19 received Ad26.COV2.S at low or high dose, single or two shots; a few received placebo; per-sample allocation not given. All samples were drawn on day 63, counting from the first vaccine or placebo injection. The sample in question was peripheral blood, obtained in a trial of Ad26.COV2.S vaccine versus placebo. All receptors derive from a person between 18 and 60 years old who received the Ad26.COV2.S COVID-19 vaccine or a placebo.

CDR3 nucleotides: TGTGCCAGCAGTGAATTTAGGACTGGATCCTACAATGAGCAGTTCTTC. Its protein product is CASSEFRTGSYNEQFF. This chain joins TRBV6-1 and TRBJ2-1, with D possibly being TRBD2 (5 bases). The germline V gene encodes CDR1 MNHNS and CDR2 SASEGT. V dropped 2 bases and J dropped 1 base, with 12 bases sitting between them. The CDR3 is 16 residues long.

This chain connects TRBV27 to TRBJ2-3; 7 nucleotides line up with TRBD2. The V gene end was trimmed by 5 bases and the J gene end by 4 bases; junction bases not matched to a gene: 6. The CDR3 totals 14 residues. In germline, CDR1 is MNHEY, CDR2 SMNVEV (reference sequence). The CDR3 loop reads CASSRGGRSDTQYF. The CDR3 DNA is TGTGCCAGCAGTCGCGGGGGTAGGTCAGATACGCAGTATTTT.

This rearrangement joins TRBV11-3 to TRBJ2-1, with unresolved D. CDR1 and CDR2 (germline): SGHNT, YENEEA. V was pared by 0 bases and J by 5 bases, with 11 bases between. This CDR3 comprises 15 residues. The CDR3 loop is CASSLDPRKHNEQFF. The CDR3 bases are TGTGCCAGCAGCTTAGATCCTAGGAAACACAATGAGCAGTTCTTC.

The chain joins TRBV2 to TRBJ2-3, with 7 nucleotides matching TRBD2. Germline trimming cut 4 bases from V and 4 bases from J; bases unmatched to any gene: 2. Germline V gives CDR1 SNHLY, CDR2 FYNNEI. The CDR3 consists of 13 residues. CDR3 in amino acids: CASSGLAADTQYF. The CDR3 DNA follows: TGTGCCAGCAGTGGACTAGCTGCAGATACGCAGTATTTT.

The V and J genes are TRBV5-1 and TRBJ1-5; D is uncertain. The germline V gene has CDR1 SGHRS and CDR2 YFSETQ. The CDR3 totals 14 residues. V lost 0 bases and J lost 3, with 7 bases in between. The CDR3 DNA reads TGCGCCAGCAGCTTGGGAGGGATCAATCAGCCCCAGCATTTT. Translation: CASSLGGINQPQHF.

This chain connects TRBV18 to TRBJ1-5; possible D gene TRBD1, 5 bases. From germline, CDR1 is KGHSH and CDR2 LQKENI. Trimming shortened V by 3 bases and J by 7 bases, and 13 bases separated the two germline ends. This CDR3 has 14 amino acids. The CDR3 loop reads CASSPGREGQPQHF. CDR3 coding DNA: TGTGCCAGCTCACCGGGGCGGGAGGGGCAGCCCCAGCATTTT.

V and J are TRBV6-5 and TRBJ1-1, with D perhaps TRBD1 (6 bases). In germline, CDR1 is MNHEY, CDR2 SVGAGI. The CDR3 has 14 residues. V gave up 7 bases and J gave up 2 bases, with 14 bases separating them. The CDR3 here is CASMSTGINTEAFF. Written as DNA, the CDR3 is TGTGCCAGCATGTCTACAGGGATTAACACTGAAGCTTTCTTT.

The V and J genes are TRBV6-2 or TRBV6-3 and TRBJ1-5; D gene ambiguous. Per the germline V gene, CDR1 is MNHEY and CDR2 is SVGEGT. The CDR3 consists of 13 residues. V gave up 4 bases and J gave up 0 bases, with 4 bases separating them. This chain's CDR3 is CASSSNSNQPQHF. The CDR3, as DNA: TGTGCCAGCAGTTCCAATAGCAATCAGCCCCAGCATTTT.

This rearrangement joins TRBV11-3 to TRBJ1-1; tentative D call: TRBD1 (6 bases). Germline V lookup: CDR1 SGHNT, CDR2 YENEEA. The V gene lost 5 bases and the J gene lost 1 base, with 14 bases spanning the gap. The CDR3 length is 15 residues. The CDR3 DNA reads TGTGCCAGCAGCGAAGGTAACAGGGAGAACACTGAAGCTTTCTTT. Amino acid sequence: CASSEGNRENTEAFF.

The chain carries TRBV2 and TRBJ2-7; 7 bases fit TRBD2. CDR1 and CDR2 (germline): SNHLY, FYNNEI. The CDR3 totals 15 residues. Trimming removed 6 bases from V and 0 bases from J; junction bases left unmatched: 8. The CDR3 reads CASSGTLAASYEQYF. The CDR3, as DNA: TGTGCCAGCAGCGGAACTCTAGCGGCCTCCTACGAGCAGTACTTC. The full variable domain, completed using reference TRBV2 and TRBJ2-7, is EPEVTQTPSHQVTQMGQEVILRCVPISNHLYFYWYRQILGQKVEFLVSFYNNEISEKSEIFDDQFSVERPDGSNFTLKIRSTKLEDSAMYFCASSGTLAASYEQYFGPGTRLTVT.

This clone was counted once. This chain links TRBV6-4 with TRBJ2-2; the D is unclear. V was cut by 2 bases and J by 0 bases, with 4 bases left in between. Germline V gene data show CDR1 as MRHNA and CDR2 as SNTAGT. The CDR3 contains 14 residues. The CDR3 spells CASSDRANTGELFF. The CDR3 DNA sequence: TGTGCCAGCAGTGACAGGGCGAACACCGGGGAGCTGTTTTTT.

This clone was observed a single time. V is TRBV4-2 and J is TRBJ2-3, with 8 bases fitting TRBD2. This CDR3 spans 15 amino acids. Germline lookup yields CDR1 LGHNA and CDR2 YNFKEQ. V lost 5 bases to trimming and J lost 5 bases; unmatched junction nucleotides: 9. In DNA, the CDR3 is TGTGCCAGCAGCTCCGGGAGGGCCGGCGGAGATACGCAGTATTTT. It is translated as CASSSGRAGGDTQYF.

V gene TRBV30 combines with J gene TRBJ2-7; 11 positions agree with TRBD2. This CDR3 spans 14 amino acids. The V gene end was trimmed by 2 bases and the J gene end by 4 bases; junction bases not matched to a gene: 4. Germline CDR1 is GTSNPN and CDR2 is SVGIG (reference sequence). CDR3 loop: CAWSSSGGPYEQYF. The CDR3 nucleotides read TGTGCCTGGAGTTCTAGCGGGGGGCCATACGAGCAGTACTTC. Full variable domain (outside the CDR3, taken from reference TRBV30 and TRBJ2-7): SQTIHQWPATLVQPVGSPLSLECTVEGTSNPNLYWYRQAAGRGLQLLFYSVGIGQISSEVPQNLSASRPQDRQFILSSKKLLLSDSGFYLCAWSSSGGPYEQYFGPGTRLTVT.

This clone was found many times. V gene TRBV7-9 combines with J gene TRBJ1-1; D is unclear. Trimming took 6 bases from V and 9 from J, leaving 14 bases between them. Germline V gene data show CDR1 as SEHNR and CDR2 as FQNEAQ (reference sequence). The CDR3 loop spans 12 amino acids. The DNA of the CDR3 is TGTGCCAGCAGTCTAACGGCAGAGAAAGCTTTCTTT. It is translated as CASSLTAEKAFF.

The chain combines TRBV5-1 with TRBJ1-2; maybe TRBD1 (5 bases). Germline loops: CDR1 SGHRS, CDR2 YFSETQ. V was pared by 0 bases and J by 5 bases, with 14 bases between. The CDR3 consists of 15 residues. The CDR3 sequence is CASSLEVGTLYGYTF. Written as DNA, the CDR3 is TGCGCCAGCAGCTTGGAGGTGGGGACTTTATATGGCTACACCTTC.

The chain joins TRBV10-3 to TRBJ2-7, with TRBD1 matching 11 bases. CDR1 and CDR2 from the germline V gene are ENHRY and SYGVKD. There are 14 residues in the CDR3. J gave up 6 bases and V 5 bases, and 6 bases lay outside the gene matches. The CDR3 sequence is CAISLRDRGAEQYF. DNA of the CDR3: TGTGCCATCAGTTTAAGGGACAGGGGGGCCGAGCAGTACTTC.

This clone was detected only once. The chain is built from TRBV10-3 and TRBJ1-1; 7 bases are shared with TRBD1. V lost 6 bases and J lost 11; bases outside the gene matches: 6. CDR3 size: 11 residues. Germline V gene lookup returns CDR1 ENHRY and CDR2 SYGVKD. Written as DNA, the CDR3 is TGTGCCATCAGCGGAACAGGGGAGGCTTTCTTT. Translating it yields CAISGTGEAFF.

This sequence joins TRBV25-1 and TRBJ1-3; tentatively, D is TRBD1 (5 bases). Germline V CDR1 and CDR2: MGHDK, SYGVNS. The V gene lost 2 bases and the J gene lost 0 bases, with 14 bases spanning the gap. The CDR3 loop spans 17 amino acids. The CDR3 DNA is TGTGCCAGCAGTGAAGCCACTACAGGCATCTCTGGAAACACCATATATTTT. Translated: CASSEATTGISGNTIYF.

The chain recombines TRBV6-4 with TRBJ2-2; unclear D gene. The CDR3 has 14 amino acids. Trimming removed 2 bases at V and 4 bases at J, with 8 bases between. The germline CDR1 and CDR2 sequences are MRHNA and SNTAGT. The DNA of the CDR3 is TGTGCCAGCAGTGACCTAGTAGGCACCGGGGAGCTGTTTTTT. This sequence encodes CASSDLVGTGELFF.

This CDR3 reads CATSRDLGSNQPQHF. CDR3 DNA: TGTGCCACCAGCAGAGATCTAGGGAGCAATCAGCCCCAGCATTTT. The genes are TRBV15 and TRBJ1-5; D ambiguous. From germline, CDR1 is LNHNV and CDR2 YYDKDF (reference sequence). The CDR3 contains 15 residues. V lost 0 bases and J lost 1, with 7 bases in between.

The rearrangement links TRBV7-3 to TRBJ2-7; TRBD2 matches 11 bases. The V and J ends lost 5 bases and 7 bases, in that order; junction bases with no gene match: 7. CDR1 is SGHTA, CDR2 FQGTGA, per germline. The CDR3 spans 14 residues. CDR3 sequence: CASSVSGREREQYF. CDR3 coding DNA: TGTGCCAGCAGCGTTAGCGGGAGGGAGAGGGAGCAGTACTTC.

The gene calls are TRBV5-1 and TRBJ2-3; unclear D gene. The V gene's germline CDR1 is SGHRS and CDR2 YFSETQ. There are 13 residues in the CDR3. V was pared by 4 bases and J by 2 bases, with 8 bases between. Here the CDR3 reads CASSSQATDTQYF. CDR3 bases: TGCGCCAGCAGCAGCCAGGCCACAGATACGCAGTATTTT.

This clone came up once. J is TRBJ2-1 and V is TRBV19; D might be TRBD2 (6 bases). The CDR3 has 14 amino acids. The germline gives CDR1 LNHDA, CDR2 SQIVND (reference sequence). Trimming left V 5 bases short and J 3 bases short, with 11 bases between. Here the CDR3 DNA reads TGTGCCAGTAGTTCTTCGGGACTCTACAATGAGCAGTTCTTC. Translation: CASSSSGLYNEQFF.

The chain is built from TRBV9 and TRBJ1-1; TRBD1 aligns across 11 bases. V lost 3 bases, J lost 5 bases, and 6 bases stayed unmatched. The CDR3 is 15 amino acids. CDR1 is SGDLS and CDR2 is YYNGEE in the germline V gene. CDR3 sequence reads: CASSESGTGGTEAFF. CDR3 in DNA: TGTGCCAGCAGCGAGTCCGGGACAGGGGGGACTGAAGCTTTCTTT.